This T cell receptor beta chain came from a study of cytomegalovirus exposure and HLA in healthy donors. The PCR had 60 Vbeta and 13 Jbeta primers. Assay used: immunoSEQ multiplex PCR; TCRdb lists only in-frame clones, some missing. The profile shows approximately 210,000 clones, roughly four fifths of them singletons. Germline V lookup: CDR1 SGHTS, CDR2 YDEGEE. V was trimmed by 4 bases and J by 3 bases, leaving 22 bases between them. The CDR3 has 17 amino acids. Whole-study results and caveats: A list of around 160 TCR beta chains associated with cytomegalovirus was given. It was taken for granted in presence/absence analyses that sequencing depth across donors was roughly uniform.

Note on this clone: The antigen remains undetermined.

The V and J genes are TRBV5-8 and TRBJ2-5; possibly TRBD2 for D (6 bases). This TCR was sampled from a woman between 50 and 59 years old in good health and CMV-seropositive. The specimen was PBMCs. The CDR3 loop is CASSGGPGEKDEETQYF. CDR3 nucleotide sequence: TGTGCCAGCAGCGGGGGACCGGGAGAGAAAGACGAAGAGACCCAGTACTTC.